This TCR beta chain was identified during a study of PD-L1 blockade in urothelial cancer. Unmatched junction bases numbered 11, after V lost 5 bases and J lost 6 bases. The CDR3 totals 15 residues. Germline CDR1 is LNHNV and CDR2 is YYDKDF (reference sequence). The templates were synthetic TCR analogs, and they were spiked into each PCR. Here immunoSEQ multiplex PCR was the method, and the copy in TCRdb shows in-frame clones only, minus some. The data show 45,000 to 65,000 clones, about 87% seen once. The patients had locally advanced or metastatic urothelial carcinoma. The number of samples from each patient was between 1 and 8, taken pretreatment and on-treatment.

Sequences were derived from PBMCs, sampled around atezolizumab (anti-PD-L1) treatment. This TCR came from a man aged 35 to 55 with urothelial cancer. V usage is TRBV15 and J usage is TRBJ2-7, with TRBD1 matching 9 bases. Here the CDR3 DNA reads TGTGCCACCAGCGAAACCGGGACAGGGAACCCCGAGCAGTACTTC. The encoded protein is CATSETGTGNPEQYF.